This note documents a single T cell receptor beta chain sequence. TCRdb's copy holds only in-frame clones and misses some; the assay was immunoSEQ multiplex PCR. The table includes 300,000 to 450,000 clones, approximately 87% detected once. The data stem from a study of blood T cell repertoires in COVID-19. Germline CDR1 SEHNR, CDR2 FQNEAQ (reference sequence). The CDR3 spans 12 residues. V lost 5 bases and J lost 11; bases outside the gene matches: 8. The source is a man in his thirties or forties who had recovered from COVID-19. Sequenced sample: PBMCs or T cells enriched from blood (not recorded which). The V gene is TRBV7-9, the J gene TRBJ1-1; 7 nucleotides match TRBD1. CDR3 coding DNA: TGTGCCAGCAGCGTAACAGGGGCAGCGGCTTTCTTT. Translated, it gives CASSVTGAAAFF.